The present T cell receptor (beta chain) was sequenced within a study of cytomegalovirus exposure and HLA in healthy donors. V was trimmed by 3 bases and J by 1 base, leaving 13 bases between them. There are 15 residues in the CDR3. Germline assignment: CDR1 GTSNPN and CDR2 SVGIG (reference sequence). The PCR employed 60 Vbeta primers together with 13 Jbeta primers. Clones were sequenced by immunoSEQ multiplex PCR, and TCRdb holds only the in-frame ones, with some missing. This table holds around 120,000 clones, around 70% found once. The V call is TRBV30, the J call TRBJ1-3; perhaps TRBD1 as D (6 bases). Input material: PBMCs. The clonotype comes from a woman between 50 and 59 years old in good health and CMV-seropositive. CDR3 protein: CAWSPPGVSGNTIYF. In DNA, the CDR3 is TGTGCCTGGAGCCCACCAGGGGTGTCTGGAAACACCATATATTTT.